Below are 3 T cell receptor beta chains sequenced from a single sample in a study of cytomegalovirus exposure and HLA in healthy donors. Use of 60 Vbeta and 13 Jbeta primers characterized the PCR. Sequenced by immunoSEQ multiplex PCR; TCRdb stores in-frame clones only, minus some. Of under 150,000 clones listed, 78% are singletons. Sequenced: PBMCs. The receptors come from a woman in her 40s in good health and CMV-seropositive.

The chain combines TRBV10-2 with TRBJ2-7; TRBD1 is a possible D gene (7 bases). Trimming removed 6 bases at V and 7 bases at J, with 16 bases between. The CDR3 length is 13 residues. Looked up from germline, CDR1 is WSHSY and CDR2 is SAAADI. The CDR3, as DNA: TGCGCCAGCAGAGGAGGGGGCCCCTGGGAGCAGTACTTC. Its translation: CASRGGGPWEQYF.

The chain employs TRBV27 and TRBJ1-5; no clear D. The CDR3 has 12 residues. CDR1 is MNHEY and CDR2 is SMNVEV in the germline V gene (reference sequence). The CDR3 sequence: CASRQGNQPQHF. The CDR3 DNA follows: TGTGCTAGTCGGCAGGGCAATCAGCCCCAGCATTTT.

This rearrangement joins TRBV5-6 to TRBJ2-5; D is unresolved. Germline lookup yields CDR1 SGHDT and CDR2 YYEEEE. There are 13 residues in the CDR3. V was cut by 4 bases and J by 1 base, with 8 bases left in between. The CDR3 is CASSKNSQETQYF. The CDR3 region has the DNA TGTGCCAGCAGCAAAAACAGCCAAGAGACCCAGTACTTC.